Below, 2 T cell receptor beta chains from the same sample are listed, as sequenced in a study of vaccination effects on CD4 cells after COVID-19. Using viral peptide pools, the ViraFEST assay grew out antigen-specific CD4+ T cells prior to sequencing. Isolating CD4+ T cells followed about 11 days of culture. This person caught SARS-CoV-2 sometime from March to December 2020, and PCR testing confirmed the infection. This table comes from immunoSEQ multiplex PCR, and its TCRdb copy is limited to in-frame clones, with some not included. The sample contains under 25,000 clones, about 70% of which appear only once. Their cognate antigens are unknown. The input for sequencing was CD4+ T cells from PBMCs cultured with SARS-CoV-2 spike peptides, taken before COVID-19 vaccination. Receptor source: a human donor who had a prior SARS-CoV-2 infection.

This clone was counted between two and nine times. In DNA form, the CDR3 reads TGTGCCAGCAGCTTGGGTCAGGGCCCCCAAGAGACCCAGTACTTC. This codes for CASSLGQGPQETQYF. The V and J genes are TRBV5-4 and TRBJ2-5; D might be TRBD1 (5 bases). The CDR3 runs 15 residues. Germline V gene data show CDR1 as SGHNT and CDR2 as YYREEE (reference sequence). Trimming left V 0 bases short and J 1 base short, with 10 bases between.

The V gene is TRBV2, the J gene TRBJ1-2, with 8 bases lining up with TRBD1. The junction had 9 bases not matched to a gene; V was cut back by 7 bases and J by 2 bases. Germline V gene data show CDR1 as SNHLY and CDR2 as FYNNEI. This CDR3 region has 15 residues. As DNA, the CDR3 is TGTGCCAGCACCGACGGAGCAGGGGGCAACTATGGCTACACCTTC. Amino acid sequence: CASTDGAGGNYGYTF.